This note documents a single T cell receptor beta chain sequence. The antigen is unknown. The data derive from a study of cytomegalovirus exposure and HLA in healthy donors. The PCR had 60 Vbeta and 13 Jbeta primers. Clones were read by immunoSEQ multiplex PCR, and TCRdb kept only the in-frame ones, dropping some. The sample includes tens of thousands of clones. Germline V gives CDR1 MGHDK, CDR2 SYGVNS. With 4 bases clipped from V and 4 bases from J, the junction kept 5 bases outside the gene matches. The CDR3 runs to 15 residues. Study observations and caveats: The authors later found HLA-associated TCR beta chains more clonally expanded than equally common others.

This TCR came from a male donor in good health and CMV-seronegative. Source material: PBMCs. V usage is TRBV25-1 and J usage is TRBJ1-2; 11 bases are shared with TRBD1. The CDR3 sequence is CASSGRDRGIYGYTF. DNA for the CDR3: TGTGCCAGCAGTGGAAGGGACAGGGGGATCTATGGCTACACCTTC.